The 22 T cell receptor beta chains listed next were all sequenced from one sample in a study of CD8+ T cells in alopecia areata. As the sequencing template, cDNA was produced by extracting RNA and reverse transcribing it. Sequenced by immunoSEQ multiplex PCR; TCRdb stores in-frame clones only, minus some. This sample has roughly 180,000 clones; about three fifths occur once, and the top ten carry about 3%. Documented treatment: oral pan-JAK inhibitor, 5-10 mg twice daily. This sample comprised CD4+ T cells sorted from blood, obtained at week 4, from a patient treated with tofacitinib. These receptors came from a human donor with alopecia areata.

CDR3 in amino acids: CASSADIHTEAFF. The CDR3 bases are TGCGCCAGCAGCGCGGACATCCACACTGAAGCTTTCTTT. This chain links TRBV4-3 with TRBJ1-1; maybe TRBD1 (5 bases). Trimming shortened V by 5 bases and J by 3 bases, and 10 bases separated the two germline ends. The CDR3 covers 13 residues. Germline V gives CDR1 LGHNA, CDR2 YSLEER.

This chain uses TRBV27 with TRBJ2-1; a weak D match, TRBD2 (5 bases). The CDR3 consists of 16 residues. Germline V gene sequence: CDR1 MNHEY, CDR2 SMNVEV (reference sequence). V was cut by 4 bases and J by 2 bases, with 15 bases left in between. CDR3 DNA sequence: TGTGCCAGCAGTTCCCTAGCCCGAGGCCCCTACAATGAGCAGTTCTTC. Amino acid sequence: CASSSLARGPYNEQFF.

The CDR3 DNA is TGCGCCAGCAGCCAACCCGGGGGGGCGGAGACCCAGTACTTC. Translation gives CASSQPGGAETQYF. The chain carries TRBV4-1 and TRBJ2-5, with 8 bases matching TRBD2. Germline V gene sequence: CDR1 MGHRA, CDR2 YSYEKL. The CDR3 runs 14 residues. J was trimmed by 5 bases and V by 2 bases; bases with no gene match: 4.

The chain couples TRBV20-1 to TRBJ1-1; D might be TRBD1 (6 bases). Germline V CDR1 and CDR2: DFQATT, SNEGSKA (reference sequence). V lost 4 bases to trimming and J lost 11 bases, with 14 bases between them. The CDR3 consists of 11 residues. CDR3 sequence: CSANRVGVAFF. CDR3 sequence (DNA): TGCAGTGCTAACAGGGTTGGAGTGGCTTTCTTT.

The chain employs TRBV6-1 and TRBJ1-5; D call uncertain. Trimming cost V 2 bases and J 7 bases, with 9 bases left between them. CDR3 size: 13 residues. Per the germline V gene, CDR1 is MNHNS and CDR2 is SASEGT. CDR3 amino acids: CASSESGRQPQHF. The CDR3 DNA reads TGTGCCAGCAGTGAAAGCGGAAGACAGCCCCAGCATTTT.

Written as DNA, the CDR3 is TGCAGCGTTTTACTAGCGGAAGAGACCCAGTACTTC. It translates to CSVLLAEETQYF. V and J are TRBV29-1 and TRBJ2-5, with 8 positions matching TRBD2. Germline V gene sequence: CDR1 SQVTM, CDR2 ANQGSEA. CDR3 size: 12 residues. The J segment lost 3 bases and the V segment lost 5 bases, leaving 2 bases of the junction unmatched. Variable domain in full (rest from reference TRBV29-1 and TRBJ2-5): SAVISQKPSRDICQRGTSLTIQCQVDSQVTMMFWYRQQPGQSLTLIATANQGSEATYESGFVIDKFPISRPNLTFSTLTVSNMSPEDSSIYLCSVLLAEETQYFGPGTRLLVL.

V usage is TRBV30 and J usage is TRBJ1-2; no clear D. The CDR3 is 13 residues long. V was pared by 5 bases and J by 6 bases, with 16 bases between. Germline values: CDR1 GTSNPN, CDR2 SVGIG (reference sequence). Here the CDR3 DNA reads TGTGCCTGGGGTAGCTACAGTGACCATGGCTACACCTTC. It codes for CAWGSYSDHGYTF.

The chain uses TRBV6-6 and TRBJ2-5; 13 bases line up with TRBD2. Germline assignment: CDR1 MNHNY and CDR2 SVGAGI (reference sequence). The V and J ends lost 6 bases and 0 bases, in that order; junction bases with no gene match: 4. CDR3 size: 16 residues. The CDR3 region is CASSQTSGGYQETQYF. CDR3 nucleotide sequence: TGTGCCAGCAGCCAGACTAGCGGGGGGTACCAAGAGACCCAGTACTTC.

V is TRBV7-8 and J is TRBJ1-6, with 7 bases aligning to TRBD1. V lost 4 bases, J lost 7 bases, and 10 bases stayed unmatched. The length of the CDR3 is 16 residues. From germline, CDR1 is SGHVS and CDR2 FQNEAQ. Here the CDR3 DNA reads TGTGCCAGCAGCTCGTTGTACAGGGGATCGAATTCACCCCTCCACTTT. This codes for CASSSLYRGSNSPLHF.

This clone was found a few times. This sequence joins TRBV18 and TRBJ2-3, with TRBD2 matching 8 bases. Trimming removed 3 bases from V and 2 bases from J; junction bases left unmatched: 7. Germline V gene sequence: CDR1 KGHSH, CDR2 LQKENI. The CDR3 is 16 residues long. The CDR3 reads CASSPGLATPTDTQYF. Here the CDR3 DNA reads TGTGCCAGCTCACCCGGACTAGCCACACCCACAGATACGCAGTATTTT.

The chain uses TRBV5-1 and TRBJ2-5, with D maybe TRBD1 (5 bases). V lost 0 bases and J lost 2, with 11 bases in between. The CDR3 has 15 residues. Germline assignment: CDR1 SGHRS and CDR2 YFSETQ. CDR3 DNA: TGCGCCAGCAGCTTGGAGCCAGGACAACAAGAGACCCAGTACTTC. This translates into CASSLEPGQQETQYF.

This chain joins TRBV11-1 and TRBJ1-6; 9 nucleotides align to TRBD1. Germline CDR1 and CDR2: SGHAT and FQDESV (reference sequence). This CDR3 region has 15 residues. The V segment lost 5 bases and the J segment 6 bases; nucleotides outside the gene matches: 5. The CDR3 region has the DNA TGTGCCAGCAGCGTATACAGGGGGCCTAATTCACCCCTCCACTTT. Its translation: CASSVYRGPNSPLHF.

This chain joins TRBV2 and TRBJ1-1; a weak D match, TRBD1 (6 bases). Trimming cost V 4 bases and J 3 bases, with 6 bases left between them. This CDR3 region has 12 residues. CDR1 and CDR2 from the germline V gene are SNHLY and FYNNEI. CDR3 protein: CASSAGDTEAFF. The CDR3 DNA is TGTGCCAGCAGTGCAGGGGACACTGAAGCTTTCTTT.

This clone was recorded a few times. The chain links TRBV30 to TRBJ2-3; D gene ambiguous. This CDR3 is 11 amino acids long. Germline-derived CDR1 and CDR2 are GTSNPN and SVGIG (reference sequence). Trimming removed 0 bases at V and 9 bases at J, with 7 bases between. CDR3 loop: CAWSVAWTQYF. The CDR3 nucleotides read TGTGCCTGGAGTGTAGCCTGGACGCAGTATTTT. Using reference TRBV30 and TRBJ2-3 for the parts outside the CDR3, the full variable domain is SQTIHQWPATLVQPVGSPLSLECTVEGTSNPNLYWYRQAAGRGLQLLFYSVGIGQISSEVPQNLSASRPQDRQFILSSKKLLLSDSGFYLCAWSVAWTQYFGPGTRLTVL.

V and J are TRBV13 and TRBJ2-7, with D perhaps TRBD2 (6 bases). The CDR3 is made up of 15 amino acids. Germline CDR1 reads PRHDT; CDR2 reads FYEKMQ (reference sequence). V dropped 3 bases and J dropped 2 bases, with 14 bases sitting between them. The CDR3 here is CASSLGRDSPYEQYF. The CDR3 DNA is TGTGCCAGCAGCTTGGGCCGGGACTCCCCCTACGAGCAGTACTTC.

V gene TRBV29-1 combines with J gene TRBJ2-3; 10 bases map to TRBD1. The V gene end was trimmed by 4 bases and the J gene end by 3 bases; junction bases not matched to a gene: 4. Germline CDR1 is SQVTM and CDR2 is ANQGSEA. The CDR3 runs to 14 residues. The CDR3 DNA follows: TGCAGCGTTGGGCTGGACAGGGGGACAGATACGCAGTATTTT. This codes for CSVGLDRGTDTQYF.

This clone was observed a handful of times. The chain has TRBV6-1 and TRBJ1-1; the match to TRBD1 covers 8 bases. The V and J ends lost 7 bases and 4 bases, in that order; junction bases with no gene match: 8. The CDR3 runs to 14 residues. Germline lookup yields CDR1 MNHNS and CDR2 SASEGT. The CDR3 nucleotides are TGTGCCAGCAAACCGGACAGGGCCTCCACTGAAGCTTTCTTT. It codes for CASKPDRASTEAFF.

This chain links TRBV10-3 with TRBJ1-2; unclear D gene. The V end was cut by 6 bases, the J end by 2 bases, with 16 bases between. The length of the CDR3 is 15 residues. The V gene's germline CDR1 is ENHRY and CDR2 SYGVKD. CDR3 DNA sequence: TGTGCCATCAGGGGGTCCCAGACTTCAAACTATGGCTACACCTTC. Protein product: CAIRGSQTSNYGYTF.

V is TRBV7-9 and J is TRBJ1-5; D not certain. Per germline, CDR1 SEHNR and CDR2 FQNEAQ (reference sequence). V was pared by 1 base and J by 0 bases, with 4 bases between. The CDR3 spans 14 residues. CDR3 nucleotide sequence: TGTGCCAGCAGCTTAGAGCATAGCAATCAGCCCCAGCATTTT. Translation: CASSLEHSNQPQHF. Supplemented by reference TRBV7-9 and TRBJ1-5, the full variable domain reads DTGVSQNPRHKITKRGQNVTFRCDPISEHNRLYWYRQTLGQGPEFLTYFQNEAQLEKSRLLSDRFSAERPKGSFSTLEIQRTEQGDSAMYLCASSLEHSNQPQHFGDGTRLSIL.

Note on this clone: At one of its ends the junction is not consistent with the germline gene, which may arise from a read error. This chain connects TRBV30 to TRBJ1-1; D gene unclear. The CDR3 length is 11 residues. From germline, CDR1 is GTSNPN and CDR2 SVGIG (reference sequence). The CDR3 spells CALEGGGPGLF. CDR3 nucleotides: TGTGCCTTGGAGGGCGGCGGCCCCGGTCTCTTT.

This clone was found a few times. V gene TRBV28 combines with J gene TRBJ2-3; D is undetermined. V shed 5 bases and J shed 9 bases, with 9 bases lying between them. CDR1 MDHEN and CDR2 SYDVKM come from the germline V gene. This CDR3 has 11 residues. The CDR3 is CASSPSWTQYF. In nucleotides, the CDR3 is TGTGCCAGCAGTCCATCATGGACGCAGTATTTT.

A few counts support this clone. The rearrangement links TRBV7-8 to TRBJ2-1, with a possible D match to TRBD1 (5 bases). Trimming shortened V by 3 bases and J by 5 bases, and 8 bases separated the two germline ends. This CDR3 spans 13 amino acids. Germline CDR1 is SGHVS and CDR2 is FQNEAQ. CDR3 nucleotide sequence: TGTGCCAGCAGCTTGCGCAGGGACAATGAGCAGTTCTTC. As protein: CASSLRRDNEQFF.